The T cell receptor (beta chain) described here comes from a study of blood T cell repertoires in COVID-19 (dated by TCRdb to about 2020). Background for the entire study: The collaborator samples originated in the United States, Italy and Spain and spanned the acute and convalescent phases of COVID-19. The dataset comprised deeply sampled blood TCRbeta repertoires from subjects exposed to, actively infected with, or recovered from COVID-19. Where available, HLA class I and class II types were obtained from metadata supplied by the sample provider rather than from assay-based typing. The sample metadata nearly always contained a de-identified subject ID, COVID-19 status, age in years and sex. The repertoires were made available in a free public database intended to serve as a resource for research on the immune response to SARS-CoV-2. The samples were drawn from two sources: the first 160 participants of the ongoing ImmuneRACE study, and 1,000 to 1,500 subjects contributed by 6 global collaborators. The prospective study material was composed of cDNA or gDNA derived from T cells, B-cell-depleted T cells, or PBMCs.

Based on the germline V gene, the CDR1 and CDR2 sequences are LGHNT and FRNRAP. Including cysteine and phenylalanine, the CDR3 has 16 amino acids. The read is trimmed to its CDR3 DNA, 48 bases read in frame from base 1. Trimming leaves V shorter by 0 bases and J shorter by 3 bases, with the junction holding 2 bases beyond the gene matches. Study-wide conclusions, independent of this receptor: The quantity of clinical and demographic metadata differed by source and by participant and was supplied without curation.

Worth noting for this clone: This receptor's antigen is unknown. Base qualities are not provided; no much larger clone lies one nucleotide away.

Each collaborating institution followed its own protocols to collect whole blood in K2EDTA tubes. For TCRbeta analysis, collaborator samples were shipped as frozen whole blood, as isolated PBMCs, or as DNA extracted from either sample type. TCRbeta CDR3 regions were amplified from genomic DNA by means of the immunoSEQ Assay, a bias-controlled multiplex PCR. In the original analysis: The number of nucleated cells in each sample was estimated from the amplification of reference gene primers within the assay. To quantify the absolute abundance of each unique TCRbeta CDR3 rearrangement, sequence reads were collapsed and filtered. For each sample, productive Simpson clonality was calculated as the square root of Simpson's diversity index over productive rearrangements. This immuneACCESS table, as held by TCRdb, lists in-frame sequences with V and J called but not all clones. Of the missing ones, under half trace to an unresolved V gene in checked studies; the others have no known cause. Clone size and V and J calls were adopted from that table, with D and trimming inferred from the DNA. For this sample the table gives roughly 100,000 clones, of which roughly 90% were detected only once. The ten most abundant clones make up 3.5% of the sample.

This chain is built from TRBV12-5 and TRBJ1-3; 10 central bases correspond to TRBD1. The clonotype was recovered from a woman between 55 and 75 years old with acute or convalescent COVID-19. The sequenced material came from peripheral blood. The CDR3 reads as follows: CASGLVGTGVGNTIYF. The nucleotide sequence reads TGTGCTAGTGGTTTGGTCGGGACAGGGGTTGGAAACACCATATATTTT.